What follows are 18 T cell receptor beta chains derived from one specimen sequenced in a study of T cell clones after liver transplantation. Sequenced by immunoSEQ multiplex PCR; TCRdb stores in-frame clones only, minus some. The table includes tens of thousands of clones, 80% to 85% detected once. The specimen comprised CD4+ T cells from blood, sampled 46 months after liver transplant. Receptor source: a human patient who received a liver transplant. Some T cells may arise from the graft donor.

CDR3 bases: TGTGCCAGCAGTGAGAGGCAGTTACCGTATAGCAATCAGCCCCAGCATTTT. This translates into CASSERQLPYSNQPQHF. This chain joins TRBV2 and TRBJ1-5; D gene uncertain. This CDR3 has 17 residues. V dropped 3 bases and J dropped 0 bases, with 15 bases sitting between them. Germline values: CDR1 SNHLY, CDR2 FYNNEI.

J is TRBJ1-1 and V is TRBV7-6; no clear D gene. The CDR3 sequence is 13 residues long. Germline V CDR1 and CDR2: SGHVS, FNYEAQ. V was cut by 7 bases and J by 1 base, with 10 bases left in between. DNA of the CDR3: TGTGCCAGCAAACTGAGCGCGAACACTGAAGCTTTCTTT. This encodes CASKLSANTEAFF.

The chain is built from TRBV28 and TRBJ1-5; a possible D gene is TRBD1 (6 bases). V was trimmed by 3 bases and J by 5 bases, leaving 11 bases between them. Per germline, CDR1 MDHEN and CDR2 SYDVKM. The CDR3 runs 14 residues. The CDR3 is CASSFAGGDQPQHF. DNA for the CDR3: TGTGCCAGCAGTTTCGCGGGGGGCGATCAGCCCCAGCATTTT.

The table lists this clone with a count of one. This sequence joins TRBV27 and TRBJ1-2, with D possibly being TRBD1 (6 bases). Germline-derived CDR1 and CDR2 are MNHEY and SMNVEV (reference sequence). This CDR3 comprises 13 residues. V gave up 1 base and J gave up 8 bases, with 11 bases separating them. The CDR3 reads CASSLFRGRGYTF. DNA of the CDR3: TGTGCCAGCAGTTTATTTCGGGGGCGCGGCTACACCTTC.

V is TRBV28 and J is TRBJ2-1; no definite D call. V gave up 4 bases and J gave up 3 bases, with 7 bases separating them. This CDR3 has 13 amino acids. Germline V gene data show CDR1 as MDHEN and CDR2 as SYDVKM. CDR3 nucleotides: TGTGCCAGCAGTTGGGATGGCTACAATGAGCAGTTCTTC. This codes for CASSWDGYNEQFF.

Only one count was recorded for this clone. This sequence joins TRBV28 and TRBJ1-2; D is undetermined. The CDR3 sequence is 12 residues long. From germline, CDR1 is MDHEN and CDR2 SYDVKM. V lost 2 bases to trimming and J lost 4 bases, with 5 bases between them. CDR3: CASSLMPYGYTF. The DNA for the CDR3 is TGTGCCAGCAGTTTAATGCCCTATGGCTACACCTTC.

The chain uses TRBV7-9 and TRBJ1-2, with a possible D match to TRBD1 (6 bases). Germline loops: CDR1 SEHNR, CDR2 FQNEAQ (reference sequence). Trimming stripped 8 bases from V and 8 bases from J, with 15 bases between. The CDR3 length is 12 residues. CDR3 in DNA: TGTGCCAGCGGCCCTCGGACAGACGGCTACACCTTC. This codes for CASGPRTDGYTF.

V usage is TRBV28 and J usage is TRBJ1-1; D not certain. The CDR3 covers 12 residues. CDR1 and CDR2 (germline): MDHEN, SYDVKM. Trimming took off 3 bases at V and 7 bases at J, with 9 bases between the two ends. The CDR3 protein is CASSLSVSEAFF. The CDR3 DNA sequence: TGTGCCAGCAGTTTGAGTGTAAGTGAAGCTTTCTTT.

This chain joins TRBV6-1 and TRBJ1-5, with a weak D call TRBD1 (5 bases). This CDR3 comprises 15 residues. V lost 6 bases, J lost 3 bases, and 15 bases lay in between. The germline V gene has CDR1 MNHNS and CDR2 SASEGT. CDR3 nucleotide sequence: TGTGCCAGCAGCTTTCAGGGAGGGAACAATCAGCCCCAGCATTTT. This encodes CASSFQGGNNQPQHF.

This clone was counted a single time. Written as DNA, the CDR3 is TGTGCCAGCAGCACTTCGACAGGGGGAAAAAACACCATATATTTT. Its translation: CASSTSTGGKNTIYF. The chain has TRBV7-3 and TRBJ1-3; 9 bases are shared with TRBD1. The CDR3 has 15 amino acids. Per germline, CDR1 SGHTA and CDR2 FQGTGA. After removal of 5 bases from V and 6 bases from J, the junction contained 8 bases not matched to a gene.

The chain joins TRBV5-1 to TRBJ1-1; TRBD1 might be the D (6 bases). The CDR3 is made up of 14 amino acids. CDR1 and CDR2 (germline): SGHRS, YFSETQ. Trimming removed 0 bases from V and 1 base from J, with 7 bases in between. The CDR3 DNA follows: TGCGCCAGCAGCTTGGAAGGGGGGAACACTGAAGCTTTCTTT. Its translation is CASSLEGGNTEAFF.

The chain combines TRBV16 with TRBJ2-1; TRBD1 matches 8 bases. Looked up from germline, CDR1 is KGHSY and CDR2 is FQNENV. The CDR3 spans 15 residues. V trimming: 2 bases; J trimming: 9 bases; junction bases outside the gene matches: 9. In nucleotides, the CDR3 is TGTGCCAGCAGCCAAAAACACAGGGGGTTTGGTGAGCAGTTCTTC. This encodes CASSQKHRGFGEQFF.

The V and J genes are TRBV6-5 and TRBJ1-1; no definite D call. Germline-derived CDR1 and CDR2 are MNHEY and SVGAGI. This CDR3 region has 14 residues. With 0 bases removed from V and 11 bases from J, the gap between germline ends came to 16 bases. Here the CDR3 reads CASSYSPVWVDAFF. The DNA for the CDR3 is TGTGCCAGCAGTTACTCGCCAGTATGGGTGGATGCTTTCTTT.

The chain combines TRBV27 with TRBJ2-7; the match to TRBD1 covers 8 bases. CDR3 length equals 15 residues. Germline V gene data show CDR1 as MNHEY and CDR2 as SMNVEV (reference sequence). Trimming took 5 bases from V and 1 from J; bases not matched to a gene: 7. The CDR3 is CASSHGQGTSYEQYF. DNA of the CDR3: TGTGCCAGCAGTCACGGACAGGGAACGTCCTACGAGCAGTACTTC.

CDR3 sequence: CAISDAGDLGEQFF. The DNA of the CDR3 is TGTGCCATCAGTGACGCGGGAGATTTGGGTGAGCAGTTCTTC. V usage is TRBV10-3 and J usage is TRBJ2-1, with 7 bases that match TRBD2. From germline, CDR1 is ENHRY and CDR2 SYGVKD. Trimming took 3 bases from V and 9 from J; bases not matched to a gene: 8. This CDR3 has 14 residues.

This clone is a singleton in its sample. The chain combines TRBV28 with TRBJ2-7; D is perhaps TRBD2 (6 bases). The length of the CDR3 is 14 residues. Between the trimmed V and J ends, which lost 8 bases and 3 bases, there was a span of 17 bases. CDR1 is MDHEN and CDR2 is SYDVKM in the germline V gene. The chain's CDR3 is CASLGAGSGYEQYF. CDR3 nucleotides: TGTGCCAGCTTAGGGGCGGGAAGTGGCTACGAGCAGTACTTC.

The J gene is TRBJ2-1, the V gene TRBV9; D unclear. Per germline, CDR1 SGDLS and CDR2 YYNGEE. CDR3 size: 11 residues. Trimming shortened V by 2 bases and J by 8 bases, and 5 bases separated the two germline ends. CDR3: CASSVGHEQFF. DNA of the CDR3: TGTGCCAGCAGCGTTGGACATGAGCAGTTCTTC.

The CDR3 spells CASSQGLTQYF. The DNA of the CDR3 is TGTGCCAGCAGCCAAGGTCTGACGCAGTATTTT. The rearrangement uses TRBV14 and TRBJ2-3, with D unresolved. V lost 1 base and J 9 bases, leaving 5 bases between the germline ends. Per germline, CDR1 SGHDN and CDR2 FVKESK. This CDR3 region has 11 residues. Filled out from reference TRBV14 and TRBJ2-3, the complete variable domain reads EAGVTQFPSHSVIEKGQTVTLRCDPISGHDNLYWYRRVMGKEIKFLLHFVKESKQDESGMPNNRFLAERTGGTYSTLKVQPAELEDSGVYFCASSQGLTQYFGPGTRLTVL.